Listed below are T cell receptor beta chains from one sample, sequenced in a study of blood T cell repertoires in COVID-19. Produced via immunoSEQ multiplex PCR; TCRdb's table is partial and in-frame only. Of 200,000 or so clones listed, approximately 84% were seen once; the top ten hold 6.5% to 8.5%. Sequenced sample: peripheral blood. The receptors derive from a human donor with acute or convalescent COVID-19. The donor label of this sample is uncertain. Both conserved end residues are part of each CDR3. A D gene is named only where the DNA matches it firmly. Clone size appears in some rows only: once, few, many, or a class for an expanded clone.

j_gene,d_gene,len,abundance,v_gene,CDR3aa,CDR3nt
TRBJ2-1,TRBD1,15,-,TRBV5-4,CASSRDRAGYNEQFF,TGTGCCAGCAGCCGGGACAGGGCCGGTTACAATGAGCAGTTCTTC
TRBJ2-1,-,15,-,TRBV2,CASSEVGIMLNEQFF,TGTGCCAGCAGTGAGGTCGGGATTATGCTAAATGAGCAGTTCTTC
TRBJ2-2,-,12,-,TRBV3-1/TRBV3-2,CASSSRAGELFF,TGTGCCAGCAGTTCGCGAGCCGGGGAGCTGTTTTTT
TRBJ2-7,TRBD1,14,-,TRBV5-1,CASSPLTGPYEQYF,TGCGCCAGCAGCCCGCTGACAGGGCCCTACGAGCAGTACTTC
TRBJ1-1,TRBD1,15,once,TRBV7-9,CASSLVAGGNTEAFF,TGTGCCAGCAGCTTAGTAGCAGGGGGGAACACTGAAGCTTTCTTT
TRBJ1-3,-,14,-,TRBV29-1,CSVTDRLAGNTIYF,TGCAGCGTCACAGACAGGTTGGCTGGAAACACCATATATTTT
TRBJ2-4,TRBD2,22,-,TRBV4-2,CASSQDPNAGTSGRATRNIQYF,TGTGCCAGCAGCCAAGACCCCAACGCCGGGACTAGCGGGAGGGCCACCCGAAACATTCAGTACTTC
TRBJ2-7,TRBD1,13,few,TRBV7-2,CASSAKGQGAQYF,TGTGCCAGCAGCGCCAAAGGACAGGGGGCGCAGTACTTC
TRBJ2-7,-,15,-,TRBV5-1,CASSFLPGQSGEQYF,TGCGCCAGCAGCTTCCTGCCGGGACAGAGCGGGGAGCAGTACTTC
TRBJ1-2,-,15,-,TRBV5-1,CASSLTTGYGYGYTF,TGCGCCAGCAGCTTAACTACAGGTTATGGCTATGGCTACACCTTC
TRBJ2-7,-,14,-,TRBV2,CASIDGTLSYEQYF,TGTGCCAGCATAGATGGGACTCTATCCTACGAGCAGTACTTC
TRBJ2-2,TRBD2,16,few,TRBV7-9,CASKRSSGSQTGELFF,TGTGCCAGCAAGCGCTCTAGCGGGAGCCAGACCGGGGAGCTGTTTTTT
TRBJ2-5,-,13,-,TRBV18,CASSPIGGETQYF,TGTGCCAGCTCACCAATAGGGGGAGAGACCCAGTACTTC
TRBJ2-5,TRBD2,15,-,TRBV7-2,CASSFQAGGQETQYF,TGTGCCAGCAGCTTCCAAGCGGGAGGGCAAGAGACCCAGTACTTC
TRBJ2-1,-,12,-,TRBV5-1,CASSGTGLEQFF,TGCGCCAGCAGCGGAACAGGGCTTGAGCAGTTCTTC
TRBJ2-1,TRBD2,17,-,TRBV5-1,CASSLDGLADLYNEQFF,TGCGCCAGCAGCTTGGACGGACTAGCGGATCTCTACAATGAGCAGTTCTTC
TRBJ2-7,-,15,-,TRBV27,CASSLAERTTYEQYF,TGTGCCAGCAGTTTAGCAGAGAGGACTACCTACGAGCAGTACTTC
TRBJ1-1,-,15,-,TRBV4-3,CASSQEGRPNTEAFF,TGCGCCAGCAGCCAAGAGGGCAGGCCGAACACTGAAGCTTTCTTT
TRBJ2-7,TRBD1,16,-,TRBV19,CASSIEGRGLGGEQYF,TGTGCCAGTAGTATAGAAGGCAGGGGGCTCGGTGGCGAGCAGTACTTC
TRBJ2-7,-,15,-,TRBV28,CATTRGAGVTYEQYF,TGTGCCACCACCCGGGGGGCGGGAGTAACCTACGAGCAGTACTTC
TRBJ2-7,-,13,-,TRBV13,CASSLRDMGEQYF,TGTGCCAGCAGCCTCCGGGACATGGGCGAGCAGTACTTC
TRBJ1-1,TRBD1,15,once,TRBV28,CASSLLGTGFTEAFF,TGTGCCAGCAGTTTATTAGGGACAGGGTTCACTGAAGCTTTCTTT
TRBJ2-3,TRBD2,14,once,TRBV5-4,CASRLAGGTDTQYF,TGTGCCAGCAGGTTAGCGGGAGGCACAGATACGCAGTATTTT
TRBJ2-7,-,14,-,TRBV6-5,CASSYSARGGEQYF,TGTGCCAGCAGTTACTCGGCCAGGGGAGGGGAGCAGTACTTC
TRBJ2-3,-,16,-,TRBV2,CASSRDSRLGTDTQYF,TGTGCCAGCAGCCGCGACAGTCGGCTGGGCACAGATACGCAGTATTTT
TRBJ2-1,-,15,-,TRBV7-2,CASSPPQNNYNEQFF,TGTGCCAGCAGCCCCCCCCAGAATAACTACAATGAGCAGTTCTTC
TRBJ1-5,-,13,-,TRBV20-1,CSASSGWDQPQHF,TGCAGTGCTAGTTCAGGGTGGGATCAGCCCCAGCATTTT
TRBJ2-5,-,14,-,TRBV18,CASSLSSKHETQYF,TGTGCCAGCTCACTATCCTCCAAGCACGAGACCCAGTACTTC